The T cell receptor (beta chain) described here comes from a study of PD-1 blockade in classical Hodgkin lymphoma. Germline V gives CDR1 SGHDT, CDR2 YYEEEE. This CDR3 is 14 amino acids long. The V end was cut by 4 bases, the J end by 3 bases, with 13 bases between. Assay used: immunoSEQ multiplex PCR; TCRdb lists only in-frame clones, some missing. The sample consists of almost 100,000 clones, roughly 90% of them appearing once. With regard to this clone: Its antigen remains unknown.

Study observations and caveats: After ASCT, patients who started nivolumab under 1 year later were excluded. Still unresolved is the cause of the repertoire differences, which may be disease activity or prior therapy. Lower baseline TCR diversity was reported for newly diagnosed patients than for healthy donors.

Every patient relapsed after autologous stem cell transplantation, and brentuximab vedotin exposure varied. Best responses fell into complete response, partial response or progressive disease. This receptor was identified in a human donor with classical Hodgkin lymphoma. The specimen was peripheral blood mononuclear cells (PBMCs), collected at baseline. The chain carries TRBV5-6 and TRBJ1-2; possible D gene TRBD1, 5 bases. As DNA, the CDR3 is TGTGCCAGCAGCCCTGGGGCCTCGGACTATGGCTACACCTTC. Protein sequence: CASSPGASDYGYTF. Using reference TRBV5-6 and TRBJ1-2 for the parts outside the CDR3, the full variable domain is DAGVTQSPTHLIKTRGQQVTLRCSPKSGHDTVSWYQQALGQGPQFIFQYYEEEERQRGNFPDRFSGHQFPNYSSELNVNALLLGDSALYLCASSPGASDYGYTFGSGTRLTVV.